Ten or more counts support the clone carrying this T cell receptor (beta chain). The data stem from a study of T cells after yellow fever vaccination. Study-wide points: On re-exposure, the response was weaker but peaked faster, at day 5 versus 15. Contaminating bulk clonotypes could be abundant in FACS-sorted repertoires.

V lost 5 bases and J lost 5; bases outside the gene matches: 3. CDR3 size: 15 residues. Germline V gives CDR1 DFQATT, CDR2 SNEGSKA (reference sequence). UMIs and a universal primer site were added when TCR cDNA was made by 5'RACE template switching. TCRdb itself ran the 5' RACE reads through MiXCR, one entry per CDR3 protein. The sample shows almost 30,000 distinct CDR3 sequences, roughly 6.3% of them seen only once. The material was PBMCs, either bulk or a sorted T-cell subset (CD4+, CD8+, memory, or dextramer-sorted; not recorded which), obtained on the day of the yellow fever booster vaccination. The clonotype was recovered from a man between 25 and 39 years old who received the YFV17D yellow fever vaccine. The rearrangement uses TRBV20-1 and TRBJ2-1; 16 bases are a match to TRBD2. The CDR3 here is CSAGTSGRADNEQFF. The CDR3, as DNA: TGCAGTGCTGGGACTAGCGGGAGGGCCGACAATGAGCAGTTCTTC.